This T cell receptor beta chain was obtained from a study of blood T cells in healthy people across ages. General observations from the study: Per million T cells, the diversity of TCR beta decreased roughly linearly as age advanced. Researchers deemed the diversity estimates from one million T cells underestimates. Donors of long life had a larger count of naive CD4+ cells and greater diversity than aged donors.

For the second PCR, which ran for about 7 to 12 cycles, a sample-barcoded 5' primer and a J-beta primer mix were used. TCRdb reanalysed the 5' RACE reads using MiXCR and keeps one entry per CDR3 protein. The sample has some 320,000 distinct CDR3 sequences, around 29% seen once. As regards this clonotype: Antigen: not known.

The CDR3 runs 13 residues. V dropped 3 bases and J dropped 9; count of bases not matched to a gene: 3. CDR1 is KGHSH, CDR2 LQKENI, per germline. Samples each yielded at least 6 micrograms of total RNA. The chain carries TRBV18 and TRBJ2-1; 9 nucleotides align to TRBD2. Sample: blood. This receptor was taken from a woman aged 65 to 85 in good health. CDR3 DNA: TGTGCCAGCTCACCGCGGGAGGGGGGTGAGCAGTTCTTC. It is translated as CASSPREGGEQFF.